The next 25 T cell receptor beta chains were all read from a single sample in a study of early T cells in non-severe SARS-CoV-2 infection (dated by TCRdb to the early 2020s). Libraries were made using 5' RACE. TCRdb lists the instrument as NextSeq 500. The raw public reads went through TCRdb reprocessing: fastp at Q25, MiXCR clone calling, in-frame beta chains kept. Rows merge per CDR3 protein into single entries with the most common DNA and genes. Here the sample has roughly 50,000 distinct CDR3 sequences; 6.5% to 9.5% occur a single time. The biggest ten clones account for approximately 5% of the sample. Sequenced input: whole blood. These receptors were collected from an adult who was a healthcare worker with PCR-confirmed SARS-CoV-2 infection or an uninfected control (not recorded which).

On this clonotype: One end of the junction does not line up with germline, which may come from a read error. The CDR3 DNA reads as TGTGCCAGCAGTTTACCTCCCAATAGGGGACCGAGGAGGACCACTGAAGCCTTCTTT. Amino acids: CASSLPPNRGPRRTTEAFF. The rearrangement links TRBV28 to TRBJ1-1, with TRBD1 as a possible D gene (5 bases). The CDR3 is 19 residues long. CDR1 is MDHEN, CDR2 SYDVKM, per germline. Filled out from reference TRBV28 and TRBJ1-1, the complete variable domain reads DVKVTQSSRYLVKRTGEKVFLECVQDMDHENMFWYRQDPGLGLRLIYFSYDVKMKEKGDIPEGYSVSREKKERFSLILESASTNQTSMYLCASSLPPNRGPRRTTEAFFGQGTRLTVV.

This clonotype has ten or more counts. J is TRBJ1-2 and V is TRBV3-1; no reliable D call. Germline V gene lookup returns CDR1 LGHDT and CDR2 YNNKEL (reference sequence). This CDR3 is built from 14 residues. The V end was cut by 4 bases, the J end by 8 bases, with 17 bases between. CDR3 protein: CASSPRGRPEGYTF. The DNA for the CDR3 is TGTGCCAGCAGCCCCCGAGGCAGGCCGGAAGGCTACACCTTC.

This chain uses TRBV19 with TRBJ1-1, with TRBD1 matching 8 bases. Germline assignment: CDR1 LNHDA and CDR2 SQIVND (reference sequence). CDR3 length equals 14 residues. Germline trimming cut 7 bases from V and 1 base from J; bases unmatched to any gene: 5. The CDR3 region is CASTPTGENTEAFF. The CDR3 DNA sequence: TGTGCCAGTACCCCGACAGGGGAGAACACTGAAGCTTTCTTT. The full variable domain, in which reference TRBV19 and TRBJ1-1 provide the parts outside the CDR3, is DGGITQSPKYLFRKEGQNVTLSCEQNLNHDAMYWYRQDPGQGLRLIYYSQIVNDFQKGDIAEGYSVSREKKESFPLTVTSAQKNPTAFYLCASTPTGENTEAFFGQGTRLTVV.

This clonotype showed up many times. The V and J genes are TRBV7-2 and TRBJ1-1; no clear D gene. CDR3 length equals 13 residues. Germline CDR1 SGHTA, CDR2 FQGNSA. The V end was cut by 2 bases, the J end by 3 bases, with 7 bases between. CDR3 nucleotides: TGTGCCAGCAGCTTACAACGGGACACTGAAGCTTTCTTT. Amino acids: CASSLQRDTEAFF.

This chain joins TRBV9 and TRBJ2-3; no reliable D call. V lost 0 bases, J lost 2 bases, and 16 bases lay in between. The CDR3 runs 17 residues. Germline CDR1 and CDR2: SGDLS and YYNGEE. The CDR3 nucleotides are TGTGCCAGCAGCGTAGGGTCCCGGGCCGTACCCACAGATACGCAGTATTTT. This codes for CASSVGSRAVPTDTQYF.

This clonotype was observed at least ten times. The chain links TRBV12-3 or TRBV12-4 to TRBJ1-1, with D unresolved. The length of the CDR3 is 15 residues. V was shortened by 3 bases and J by 0 bases, with 11 bases between the two germline ends. The CDR3, as DNA: TGTGCCAGCAGTTTTCGGCGGGAAATGAACACTGAAGCTTTCTTT. Translation: CASSFRREMNTEAFF.

The rearrangement joins TRBV5-4 to TRBJ2-5; TRBD2 matches at 9 bases. CDR1 and CDR2 from the germline V gene are SGHNT and YYREEE (reference sequence). With V trimmed by 2 bases and J by 2 bases, 4 bases remained unmatched. There are 15 residues in the CDR3. In nucleotides, the CDR3 is TGTGCCAGCAGCTTAACTAGCGGGCTACAAGAGACCCAGTACTTC. Its translation: CASSLTSGLQETQYF. The variable domain in full, completed from reference TRBV5-4 and TRBJ2-5, reads ETGVTQSPTHLIKTRGQQVTLRCSSQSGHNTVSWYQQALGQGPQFIFQYYREEENGRGNFPPRFSGLQFPNYSSELNVNALELDDSALYLCASSLTSGLQETQYFGPGTRLLVL.

Ten or more counts support this clonotype. This chain uses TRBV28 with TRBJ1-2; D not certain. The CDR3 is 15 residues long. Germline V lookup: CDR1 MDHEN, CDR2 SYDVKM. V lost 8 bases and J lost 3, with 19 bases in between. CDR3 sequence reads: CASVSTRVRDYGYTF. DNA of the CDR3: TGTGCCAGCGTTTCGACGCGGGTTAGAGACTATGGCTACACCTTC.

For this clonotype: This clone may be a read error of a much larger clone one base away. The chain carries TRBV12-5 and TRBJ2-2, with D possibly being TRBD1 (6 bases). The CDR3 loop spans 14 amino acids. The ends were cut back, 3 bases at V and 6 bases at J, with 11 bases in the middle. Germline CDR1 and CDR2: LGHNT and FRNRAP. The CDR3 is CASGFGQRAGELFF. In DNA form, the CDR3 reads TGTGCTAGTGGTTTCGGACAGAGGGCCGGGGAGCTGTTTTTT. Looking up the rest from reference TRBV12-5 and TRBJ2-2 gives the full variable domain: DARVTQTPRHKVTEMGQEVTMRCQPILGHNTVFWYRQTMMQGLELLAYFRNRAPLDDSGMPKDRFSAEMPDATLATLKIQPSEPRDSAVYFCASGFGQRAGELFFGEGSRLTVL.

The chain couples TRBV6-5 to TRBJ2-7; 8 nucleotides agree with TRBD2. Trimming took 11 bases from V and 3 from J; bases not matched to a gene: 9. The CDR3 runs 13 residues. The germline V gene has CDR1 MNHEY and CDR2 SVGAGI. The chain's CDR3 is CASRQRGSYEQYF. The CDR3, as DNA: TGTGCCTCTCGACAGCGGGGGAGCTACGAGCAGTACTTC.

This clonotype was found many times. V usage is TRBV29-1 and J usage is TRBJ2-3, with D maybe TRBD1 (6 bases). V lost 3 bases and J 12 bases, leaving 7 bases between the germline ends. Per germline, CDR1 SQVTM and CDR2 ANQGSEA. This CDR3 has 9 amino acids. The CDR3 nucleotides are TGCAGCGTTGAGGGGGCCCAGTATTTT. Translating gives CSVEGAQYF.

This clonotype was counted between two and nine times. The genes are TRBV4-1 and TRBJ2-3; D is unresolved. Germline-derived CDR1 and CDR2 are MGHRA and YSYEKL. CDR3 length: 15 amino acids. Trimming took 1 base from V and 6 from J, leaving 14 bases between them. The CDR3 loop is CASSQVERMFDTQYF. CDR3 in DNA: TGCGCCAGCAGCCAAGTCGAACGGATGTTCGATACGCAGTATTTT.

This clonotype was observed a few times. The chain couples TRBV29-1 to TRBJ2-7, with D possibly TRBD2 on 6 matching bases. V shed 4 bases and J shed 3 bases, with 7 bases lying between them. CDR1 is SQVTM and CDR2 is ANQGSEA in the germline V gene. The CDR3 runs 11 residues. CDR3 coding DNA: TGCAGCGTTGGGGGGGTCTACGAGCAGTACTTC. Residues: CSVGGVYEQYF.

This clonotype was recorded many times. The chain is built from TRBV6-1 and TRBJ1-2; no firm D call. The V gene lost 1 base and the J gene lost 0 bases, with 9 bases spanning the gap. Per germline, CDR1 MNHNS and CDR2 SASEGT. CDR3 size: 15 residues. The CDR3 loop is CASSEVSRPNYGYTF. The CDR3, as DNA: TGTGCCAGCAGTGAAGTTTCCCGCCCTAACTATGGCTACACCTTC.

This clonotype was observed many times. This rearrangement joins TRBV28 to TRBJ1-1; D possibly corresponds to TRBD1 (5 bases). Germline V gives CDR1 MDHEN, CDR2 SYDVKM. V lost 8 bases to trimming and J lost 1 base, with 20 bases between them. This CDR3 comprises 16 residues. This CDR3 reads CASHIDSSPSNTEAFF. The CDR3 DNA is TGTGCCAGCCATATCGACAGCTCCCCATCGAACACTGAAGCTTTCTTT.

This clonotype was seen many times. The chain carries TRBV20-1 and TRBJ2-1; 11 bases agree with TRBD2. The trim removed 5 bases at V and 5 bases at J, leaving 5 bases unmatched. Germline V gene sequence: CDR1 DFQATT, CDR2 SNEGSKA (reference sequence). The CDR3 contains 14 residues. CDR3 loop: CSALAGGYDNEQFF. In DNA form, the CDR3 reads TGCAGTGCTCTAGCGGGGGGCTACGACAATGAGCAGTTCTTC.

This clonotype was seen a handful of times. V is TRBV19 and J is TRBJ2-2; D uncertain. Per the germline V gene, CDR1 is LNHDA and CDR2 is SQIVND (reference sequence). Trimming pared 5 bases from V and 5 bases from J, leaving 9 bases between. This CDR3 comprises 13 residues. CDR3 in DNA: TGTGCCAGTAGTGGCAGTGCTACCGGGGAGCTGTTTTTT. As protein: CASSGSATGELFF.

This clonotype came up many times. The chain recombines TRBV6-2 or TRBV6-3 with TRBJ2-2; D is uncertain. The germline CDR1 and CDR2 sequences are MNHEY and SVGEGT. The CDR3 has 12 amino acids. Between the trimmed V and J ends, which lost 3 bases and 4 bases, there was a span of 3 bases. The CDR3 is CASSYLTGELFF. The CDR3 DNA is TGTGCCAGCAGTTATCTCACCGGGGAGCTGTTTTTT.

At least ten counts were recorded for this clonotype. V gene TRBV19 combines with J gene TRBJ2-1; 12 bases fit TRBD2. Germline values: CDR1 LNHDA, CDR2 SQIVND (reference sequence). The CDR3 loop spans 16 amino acids. The J segment lost 6 bases and the V segment lost 1 base, leaving 4 bases of the junction unmatched. The CDR3 bases are TGTGCCAGTAGTATAGGCCTAGCGGGGGGGATCAATGAGCAGTTCTTC. Protein: CASSIGLAGGINEQFF.

This clonotype occurred many times. V is TRBV12-3 or TRBV12-4 and J is TRBJ1-5; D is undetermined. There are 15 residues in the CDR3. Trimming cost V 6 bases and J 3 bases, with 15 bases left between them. In DNA, the CDR3 is TGTGCCAGCAGCCTACTGGACGGATACAATCAGCCCCAGCATTTT. Its protein is CASSLLDGYNQPQHF.

Ten or more counts support this clonotype. The J gene is TRBJ2-7, the V gene TRBV28, with D hard to call. The CDR3 has 15 amino acids. Trimming took 5 bases from V and 2 from J, leaving 16 bases between them. The V gene's germline CDR1 is MDHEN and CDR2 SYDVKM. CDR3 in amino acids: CASSEDRLFTYEQYF. For the CDR3, the DNA is TGTGCCAGCAGTGAAGACCGCCTCTTCACCTACGAGCAGTACTTC.

This rearrangement joins TRBV28 to TRBJ1-2; maybe TRBD1 (5 bases). This CDR3 comprises 11 residues. V was pared by 5 bases and J by 6 bases, with 7 bases between. CDR1 and CDR2 from the germline V gene are MDHEN and SYDVKM. The CDR3 DNA reads TGTGCCAGCAGTCCAGGGAATGGCTACACCTTC. It codes for CASSPGNGYTF.

The gene calls are TRBV20-1 and TRBJ2-6; weak D call: TRBD2 (5 bases). The CDR3 consists of 15 residues. V lost 8 bases to trimming and J lost 2 bases, with 16 bases between them. CDR1 and CDR2 from the germline V gene are DFQATT and SNEGSKA (reference sequence). The CDR3 is CSPLGLGAGANVLTF. The DNA of the CDR3 is TGCAGTCCTTTAGGATTGGGAGCTGGGGCCAACGTCCTGACTTTC.

The sample holds many counts of this clonotype. The chain uses TRBV6-1 and TRBJ2-1; 10 bases are shared with TRBD2. Per germline, CDR1 MNHNS and CDR2 SASEGT. The junction had 2 bases not matched to a gene; V was cut back by 7 bases and J by 5 bases. The length of the CDR3 is 13 residues. DNA for the CDR3: TGTGCCAGCAAAAGCGGGGGGGACAATGAGCAGTTCTTC. Its protein is CASKSGGDNEQFF.

The genes are TRBV12-3 or TRBV12-4 and TRBJ1-2; D gene ambiguous. The V gene lost 5 bases and the J gene lost 8 bases, with 15 bases spanning the gap. The length of the CDR3 is 13 residues. The CDR3 loop is CASSDGIKGGYTF. DNA for the CDR3: TGTGCCAGCAGTGACGGGATCAAAGGGGGCTACACCTTC.